This T cell receptor (beta chain) was profiled in a study of blood T cell repertoires in COVID-19. Whole-study context: Spain, Italy and the United States supplied samples that represented acute and convalescent COVID-19. Sources were T cells, B-cell-depleted T cells, or PBMCs; the material itself was cDNA or gDNA.

Seattle-derived patients entered the study during active infection and were followed longitudinally. Authors' data handling: Counts of nucleated cells, estimated from reference gene primer amplification, were obtained. Produced via immunoSEQ multiplex PCR; TCRdb's table is partial and in-frame only. For V, J and clone size, that table is used; D and trimming come from the DNA. The sample yields about 310,000 clones, around 90% seen once. Unmatched junction bases numbered 1, after V lost 2 bases and J lost 5 bases. The CDR3 covers 14 residues. CDR1 is SGHRS and CDR2 is YFSETQ in the germline V gene. Of note for this clone: Other nucleotide sequences from this sample produce the same CDR3.

The V gene is TRBV5-1, the J gene TRBJ1-4; 9 bases fit TRBD1. The sequence was obtained from a woman aged 35 to 49 with COVID-19, enrolled during active disease. The material sequenced was peripheral blood. The CDR3 nucleotides are TGCGCCAGCAGCTTAGGGACAGGGAATGAAAAACTGTTTTTT. Residues: CASSLGTGNEKLFF. The entire variable domain, with the rest obtained from reference TRBV5-1 and TRBJ1-4, is as follows: KAGVTQTPRYLIKTRGQQVTLSCSPISGHRSVSWYQQTPGQGLQFLFEYFSETQRNKGNFPGRFSGRQFSNSRSEMNVSTLELGDSALYLCASSLGTGNEKLFFGSGTQLSVL.